The 16 T cell receptor beta chains presented below share a single source sample, sequenced in a study of blood T cell repertoires in COVID-19. Produced via immunoSEQ multiplex PCR; TCRdb's table is partial and in-frame only. Here the sample spans tens of thousands of clones, less than 95% being singletons. The sample was peripheral blood. All receptors come from a man in his 70s with acute or convalescent COVID-19.

The chain couples TRBV5-1 to TRBJ2-7, with 10 bases identical to TRBD1. V lost 8 bases, J lost 5 bases, and 7 bases stayed unmatched. Per germline, CDR1 SGHRS and CDR2 YFSETQ. The CDR3 is made up of 13 amino acids. The CDR3 here is CASNRDRGHEQYF. As DNA, the CDR3 is TGCGCCAGTAACCGGGACAGGGGACACGAGCAGTACTTC. The full variable domain, completed using reference TRBV5-1 and TRBJ2-7, is KAGVTQTPRYLIKTRGQQVTLSCSPISGHRSVSWYQQTPGQGLQFLFEYFSETQRNKGNFPGRFSGRQFSNSRSEMNVSTLELGDSALYLCASNRDRGHEQYFGPGTRLTVT.

The rearrangement joins TRBV6-2 or TRBV6-3 to TRBJ2-7, with 10 bases that match TRBD2. The CDR3 runs 14 residues. V dropped 4 bases and J dropped 9; count of bases not matched to a gene: 9. Germline loops: CDR1 MNHEY, CDR2 SVGEGT. For the CDR3, the DNA is TGTGCCAGCAGTTCGGGCAGCGGGAGGGTGGTGCAGTACTTC. This gives the protein CASSSGSGRVVQYF.

The V gene is TRBV19, the J gene TRBJ2-2; D ambiguous. CDR3 length: 13 amino acids. CDR1 is LNHDA and CDR2 is SQIVND in the germline V gene (reference sequence). Deletions cut 4 bases from V and 6 bases from J, with 9 bases between. The CDR3 loop reads CASSTPRAGELFF. Written as DNA, the CDR3 is TGTGCCAGTAGTACCCCCCGGGCCGGGGAGCTGTTTTTT.

The chain employs TRBV19 and TRBJ1-5; D possibly corresponds to TRBD1 (5 bases). Germline assignment: CDR1 LNHDA and CDR2 SQIVND (reference sequence). Trimming took 0 bases from V and 4 from J, leaving 7 bases between them. This CDR3 is 14 amino acids long. CDR3 in DNA: TGTGCCAGTAGTATAGATAAGGGGAATCAGCCCCAGCATTTT. This codes for CASSIDKGNQPQHF.

V is TRBV27 and J is TRBJ2-7; TRBD2 matches 10 bases. After removal of 7 bases from V and 5 bases from J, the junction contained 11 bases not matched to a gene. Germline lookup yields CDR1 MNHEY and CDR2 SMNVEV (reference sequence). There are 15 residues in the CDR3. In DNA, the CDR3 is TGTGCCAGCACCCCGGTGTCTAGCGGGAGCAACGAGCAGTACTTC. Encoded protein: CASTPVSSGSNEQYF.

The rearrangement joins TRBV10-3 to TRBJ1-2; 7 nucleotides line up with TRBD1. The germline V gene has CDR1 ENHRY and CDR2 SYGVKD. The CDR3 length is 15 residues. The V gene end was trimmed by 6 bases and the J gene end by 8 bases; junction bases not matched to a gene: 15. In nucleotides, the CDR3 is TGTGCCATCAGGCCCGACAGGGCAGTCCAGGGGGGCTACACCTTC. Its translation: CAIRPDRAVQGGYTF.

The rearrangement uses TRBV28 and TRBJ1-5, with 10 positions matching TRBD1. Losses at the gene ends were 7 bases for V and 1 base for J; bases not matched to a gene: 7. From germline, CDR1 is MDHEN and CDR2 SYDVKM. The CDR3 has 16 amino acids. The CDR3 sequence: CASTDRGRVSNQPQHF. In DNA, the CDR3 is TGTGCCAGCACAGACAGGGGGCGGGTAAGCAATCAGCCCCAGCATTTT.

By share, this clone counts as medium-sized (0.01 to 0.1%). The chain has TRBV2 and TRBJ2-2; 7 bases are a match to TRBD1. Germline-derived CDR1 and CDR2 are SNHLY and FYNNEI. This CDR3 has 14 residues. Trimming cost V 7 bases and J 1 base; bases outside gene matches: 3. The CDR3 coding sequence is TGTGCCAGCATTGCAGGGGGGAACACCGGGGAGCTGTTTTTT. It specifies CASIAGGNTGELFF.

The chain carries TRBV15 and TRBJ2-1, with D possibly TRBD2 on 6 matching bases. Trimming shortened V by 5 bases and J by 7 bases, and 15 bases separated the two germline ends. The CDR3 contains 14 residues. Per the germline V gene, CDR1 is LNHNV and CDR2 is YYDKDF (reference sequence). The CDR3 is CATSGRRDWNEQFF. In nucleotides, the CDR3 is TGTGCCACCAGCGGGAGGCGGGACTGGAATGAGCAGTTCTTC. The full variable domain, completed using reference TRBV15 and TRBJ2-1, is DAMVIQNPRYQVTQFGKPVTLSCSQTLNHNVMYWYQQKSSQAPKLLFHYYDKDFNNEADTPDNFQSRRPNTSFCFLDIRSPGLGDTAMYLCATSGRRDWNEQFFGPGTRLTVL.

V is TRBV29-1 and J is TRBJ1-3, with D possibly being TRBD1 (6 bases). V dropped 4 bases and J dropped 2 bases, with 12 bases sitting between them. Germline values: CDR1 SQVTM, CDR2 ANQGSEA. The CDR3 extends over 14 amino acids. CDR3: CSVVVQGTGNTIYF. The CDR3 coding sequence is TGCAGCGTTGTCGTACAGGGCACTGGAAACACCATATATTTT.

This clone was seen a single time. The chain uses TRBV9 and TRBJ1-2; D may be TRBD1 (5 bases). Between the trimmed V and J ends, which lost 0 bases and 8 bases, there was a span of 14 bases. The CDR3 totals 14 residues. Germline V lookup: CDR1 SGDLS, CDR2 YYNGEE. CDR3 DNA: TGTGCCAGCAGCGTAGCGGGGGGGATAGCAGGCTACACCTTC. Translated: CASSVAGGIAGYTF.

V usage is TRBV3-1 (or the pseudogene TRBV3-2) and J usage is TRBJ2-3; TRBD1 matches at 7 bases. Germline V gene sequence: CDR1 LGHDT, CDR2 YNNKEL (reference sequence). Trimming took 2 bases from V and 2 from J; bases not matched to a gene: 4. CDR3 length: 15 residues. The CDR3: CASSQRDRYTDTQYF. The CDR3 DNA reads as TGTGCCAGCAGCCAAAGGGACAGATACACAGATACGCAGTATTTT.

V gene TRBV19 combines with J gene TRBJ2-7, with TRBD2 identical over 10 bases. The CDR3 is 15 residues long. After removal of 3 bases from V and 0 bases from J, the junction contained 2 bases not matched to a gene. The germline CDR1 and CDR2 sequences are LNHDA and SQIVND (reference sequence). CDR3 sequence reads: CASSIGTSDSYEQYF. CDR3 DNA: TGTGCCAGTAGTATCGGGACTAGCGACTCCTACGAGCAGTACTTC.

The V and J genes are TRBV19 and TRBJ2-5, with D possibly TRBD1 on 6 matching bases. Germline CDR1 LNHDA, CDR2 SQIVND (reference sequence). The V and J ends lost 3 bases and 5 bases respectively, with 19 bases between them. The CDR3 has 16 amino acids. The chain's CDR3 is CASSIRTAGARETQYF. CDR3 sequence (DNA): TGTGCCAGTAGTATTAGAACGGCAGGGGCGAGGGAGACCCAGTACTTC.

CDR3 DNA sequence: TGTGCCAGCAGGGCAGGGGCAATGAGCTCTGGAAACACCATATATTTT. Translated, it gives CASRAGAMSSGNTIYF. The chain recombines TRBV3-1 (or the pseudogene TRBV3-2) with TRBJ1-3; D perhaps matches TRBD1 (6 bases). The CDR3 is 16 residues long. Germline loops: CDR1 LGHDT, CDR2 YNNKEL (reference sequence). V shed 6 bases and J shed 0 bases, with 15 bases lying between them.

The chain is built from TRBV7-2 and TRBJ2-7; 9 nucleotides align to TRBD2. Germline V gives CDR1 SGHTA, CDR2 FQGNSA. This CDR3 contains 16 residues. The V and J ends lost 2 bases and 2 bases, in that order; junction bases with no gene match: 7. The CDR3 coding sequence is TGTGCCAGCAGCTTAAGCGCCCTAGCGGGAACCTACGAGCAGTACTTC. It translates to CASSLSALAGTYEQYF.